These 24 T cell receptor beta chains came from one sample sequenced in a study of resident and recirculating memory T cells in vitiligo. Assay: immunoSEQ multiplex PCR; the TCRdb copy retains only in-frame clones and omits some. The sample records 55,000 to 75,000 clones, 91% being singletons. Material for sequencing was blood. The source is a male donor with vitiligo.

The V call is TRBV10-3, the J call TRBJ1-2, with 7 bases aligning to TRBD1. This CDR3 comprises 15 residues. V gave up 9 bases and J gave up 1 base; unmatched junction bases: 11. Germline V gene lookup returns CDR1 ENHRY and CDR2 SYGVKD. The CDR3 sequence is CAISPRDSLNYGYTF. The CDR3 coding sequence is TGTGCCATTAGCCCGCGGGACAGCCTTAACTATGGCTACACCTTC.

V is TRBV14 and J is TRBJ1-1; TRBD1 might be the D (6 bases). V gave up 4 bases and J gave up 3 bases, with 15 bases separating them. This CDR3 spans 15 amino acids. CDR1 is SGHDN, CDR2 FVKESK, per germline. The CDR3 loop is CASSPVAGADTEAFF. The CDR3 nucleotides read TGTGCCAGCAGCCCCGTGGCAGGGGCTGACACTGAAGCTTTCTTT.

CDR3 in DNA: TGTGCCAGCAGTGAAGCGACTTGGGGGGGAACAGATACGCAGTATTTT. Its translation: CASSEATWGGTDTQYF. V and J are TRBV6-1 and TRBJ2-3; TRBD2 aligns across 7 bases. Looked up from germline, CDR1 is MNHNS and CDR2 is SASEGT. J was trimmed by 3 bases and V by 0 bases; bases with no gene match: 6. CDR3 length: 16 amino acids.

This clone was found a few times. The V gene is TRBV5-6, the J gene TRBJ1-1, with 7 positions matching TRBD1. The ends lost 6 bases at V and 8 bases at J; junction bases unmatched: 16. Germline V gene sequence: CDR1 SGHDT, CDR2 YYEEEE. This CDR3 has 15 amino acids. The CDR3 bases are TGTGCCAGCACGGAGTACGACAGGGAAGGTTTCGAAGCTTTCTTT. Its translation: CASTEYDREGFEAFF.

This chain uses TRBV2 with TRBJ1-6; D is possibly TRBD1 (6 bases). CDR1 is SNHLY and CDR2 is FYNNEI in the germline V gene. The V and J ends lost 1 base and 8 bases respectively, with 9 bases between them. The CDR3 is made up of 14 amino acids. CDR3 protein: CASSEGRGYSPLHF. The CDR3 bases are TGTGCCAGCAGTGAAGGCAGGGGATATTCACCCCTCCACTTT.

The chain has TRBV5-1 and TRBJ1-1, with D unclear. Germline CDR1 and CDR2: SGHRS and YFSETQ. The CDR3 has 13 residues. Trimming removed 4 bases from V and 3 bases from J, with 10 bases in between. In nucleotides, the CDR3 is TGCGCCAGCAGCCTCGAGATCTACACTGAAGCTTTCTTT. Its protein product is CASSLEIYTEAFF.

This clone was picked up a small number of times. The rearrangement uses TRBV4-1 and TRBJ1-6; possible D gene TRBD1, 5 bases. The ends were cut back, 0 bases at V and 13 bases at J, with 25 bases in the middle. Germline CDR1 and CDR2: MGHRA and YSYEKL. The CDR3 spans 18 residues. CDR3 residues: CASSQEQSAGGIRSPLHF. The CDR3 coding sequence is TGCGCCAGCAGCCAAGAACAATCGGCCGGGGGGATCAGGTCGCCCCTCCACTTT.

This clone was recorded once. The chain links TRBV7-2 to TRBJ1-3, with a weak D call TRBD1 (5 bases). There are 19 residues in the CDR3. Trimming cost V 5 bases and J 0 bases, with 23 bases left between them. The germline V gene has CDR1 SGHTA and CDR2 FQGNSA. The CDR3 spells CASSLVGGGGSPSGNTIYF. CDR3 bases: TGTGCCAGCAGCCTAGTGGGGGGTGGGGGTTCCCCCTCTGGAAACACCATATATTTT.

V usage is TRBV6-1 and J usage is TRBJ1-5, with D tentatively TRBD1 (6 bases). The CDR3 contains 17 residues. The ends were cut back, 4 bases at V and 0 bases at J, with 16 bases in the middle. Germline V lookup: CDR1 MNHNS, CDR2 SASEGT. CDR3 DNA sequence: TGTGCCAGCAGTGTTTTCACAGGGCCCTATAGCAATCAGCCCCAGCATTTT. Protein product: CASSVFTGPYSNQPQHF.

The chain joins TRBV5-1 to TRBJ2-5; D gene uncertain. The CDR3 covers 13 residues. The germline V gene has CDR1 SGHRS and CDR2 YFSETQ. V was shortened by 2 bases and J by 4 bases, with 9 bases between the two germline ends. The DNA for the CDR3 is TGCGCCAGCAGCTTTAACACGGGAGAGACCCAGTACTTC. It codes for CASSFNTGETQYF.

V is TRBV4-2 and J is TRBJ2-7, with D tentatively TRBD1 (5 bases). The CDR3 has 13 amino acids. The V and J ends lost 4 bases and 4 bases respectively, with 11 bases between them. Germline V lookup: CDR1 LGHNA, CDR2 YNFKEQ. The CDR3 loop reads CASSPPGRYEQYF. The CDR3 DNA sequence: TGTGCCAGCAGCCCCCCAGGGCGGTACGAGCAGTACTTC.

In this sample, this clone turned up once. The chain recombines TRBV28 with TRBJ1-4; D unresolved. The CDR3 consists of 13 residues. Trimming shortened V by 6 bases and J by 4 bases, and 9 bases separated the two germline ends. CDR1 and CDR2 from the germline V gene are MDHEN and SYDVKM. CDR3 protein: CASRDGGNEKLFF. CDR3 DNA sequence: TGTGCCAGCAGGGACGGAGGTAATGAAAAACTGTTTTTT.

The CDR3 DNA sequence: TGTGCCAGCAGTTTATCGGGGGGGCTAATTCGCTACGAGCAGTACTTC. The encoded protein is CASSLSGGLIRYEQYF. The rearrangement links TRBV27 to TRBJ2-7; a possible D gene is TRBD2 (7 bases). This CDR3 region has 16 residues. Looked up from germline, CDR1 is MNHEY and CDR2 is SMNVEV (reference sequence). V was cut by 0 bases and J by 3 bases, with 15 bases left in between.

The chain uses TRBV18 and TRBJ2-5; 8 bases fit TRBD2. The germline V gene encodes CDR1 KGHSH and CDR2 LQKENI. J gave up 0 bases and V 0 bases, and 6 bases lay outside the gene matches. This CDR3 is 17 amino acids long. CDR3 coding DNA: TGTGCCAGCTCACCACCTGGCGGGGGGCGGCACCAAGAGACCCAGTACTTC. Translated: CASSPPGGGRHQETQYF.

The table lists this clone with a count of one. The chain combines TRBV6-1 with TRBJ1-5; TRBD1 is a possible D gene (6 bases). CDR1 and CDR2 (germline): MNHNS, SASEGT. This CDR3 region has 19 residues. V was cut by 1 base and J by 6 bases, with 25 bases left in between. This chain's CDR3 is CASSEGSRGPEGLPQPQHF. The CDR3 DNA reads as TGTGCCAGCAGTGAAGGTAGCAGGGGTCCCGAAGGCCTTCCTCAGCCCCAGCATTTT.

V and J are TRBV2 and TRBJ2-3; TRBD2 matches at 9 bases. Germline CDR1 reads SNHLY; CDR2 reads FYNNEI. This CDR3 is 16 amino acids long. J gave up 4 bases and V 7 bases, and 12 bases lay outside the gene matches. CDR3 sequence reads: CASIPHAGTSPDTQYF. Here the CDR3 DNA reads TGTGCCAGCATTCCCCACGCCGGGACTAGCCCAGATACGCAGTATTTT.

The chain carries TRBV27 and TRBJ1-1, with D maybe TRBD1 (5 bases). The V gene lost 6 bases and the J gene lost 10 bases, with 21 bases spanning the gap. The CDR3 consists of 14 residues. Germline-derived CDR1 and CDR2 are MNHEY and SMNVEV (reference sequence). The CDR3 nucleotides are TGTGCCAGCAGCCTGGTAAACCCCAGCGGGGGAGCTTTCTTT. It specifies CASSLVNPSGGAFF.

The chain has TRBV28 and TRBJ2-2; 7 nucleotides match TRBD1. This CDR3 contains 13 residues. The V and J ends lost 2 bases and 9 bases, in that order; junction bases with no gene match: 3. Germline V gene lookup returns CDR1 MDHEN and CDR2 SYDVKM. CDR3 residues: CASSLDRDRELFF. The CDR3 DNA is TGTGCCAGCAGTTTAGACAGGGACCGGGAGCTGTTTTTT.

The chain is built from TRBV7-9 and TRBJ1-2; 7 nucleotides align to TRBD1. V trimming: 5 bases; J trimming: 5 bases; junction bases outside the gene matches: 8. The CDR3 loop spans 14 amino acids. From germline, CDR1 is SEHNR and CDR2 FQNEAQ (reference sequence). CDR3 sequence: CASSPRTGEYGYTF. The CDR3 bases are TGTGCCAGCAGCCCAAGAACAGGGGAGTATGGCTACACCTTC.

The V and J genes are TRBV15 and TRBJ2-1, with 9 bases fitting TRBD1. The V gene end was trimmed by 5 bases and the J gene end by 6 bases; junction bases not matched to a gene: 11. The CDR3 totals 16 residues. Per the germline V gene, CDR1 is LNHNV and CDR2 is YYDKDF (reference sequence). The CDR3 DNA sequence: TGTGCCACCAGCTCGAATCCGGGACAGGGTCTCAATGAGCAGTTCTTC. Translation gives CATSSNPGQGLNEQFF. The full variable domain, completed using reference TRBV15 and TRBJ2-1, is DAMVIQNPRYQVTQFGKPVTLSCSQTLNHNVMYWYQQKSSQAPKLLFHYYDKDFNNEADTPDNFQSRRPNTSFCFLDIRSPGLGDTAMYLCATSSNPGQGLNEQFFGPGTRLTVL.

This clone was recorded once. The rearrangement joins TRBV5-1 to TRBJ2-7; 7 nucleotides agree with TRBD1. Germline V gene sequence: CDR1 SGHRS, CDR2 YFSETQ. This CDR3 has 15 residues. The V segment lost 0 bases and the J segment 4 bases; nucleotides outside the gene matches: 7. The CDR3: CASSLDRGRGYEQYF. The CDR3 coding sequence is TGCGCCAGCAGCTTGGATAGGGGGCGCGGGTACGAGCAGTACTTC. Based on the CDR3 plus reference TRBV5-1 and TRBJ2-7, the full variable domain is KAGVTQTPRYLIKTRGQQVTLSCSPISGHRSVSWYQQTPGQGLQFLFEYFSETQRNKGNFPGRFSGRQFSNSRSEMNVSTLELGDSALYLCASSLDRGRGYEQYFGPGTRLTVT.

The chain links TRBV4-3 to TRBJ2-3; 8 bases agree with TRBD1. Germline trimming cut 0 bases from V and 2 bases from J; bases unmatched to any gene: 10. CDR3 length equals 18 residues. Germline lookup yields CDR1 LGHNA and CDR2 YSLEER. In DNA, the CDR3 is TGCGCCAGCAGCCAAGAAGTAAGGACAGGGAGGTCCACAGATACGCAGTATTTT. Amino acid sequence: CASSQEVRTGRSTDTQYF.

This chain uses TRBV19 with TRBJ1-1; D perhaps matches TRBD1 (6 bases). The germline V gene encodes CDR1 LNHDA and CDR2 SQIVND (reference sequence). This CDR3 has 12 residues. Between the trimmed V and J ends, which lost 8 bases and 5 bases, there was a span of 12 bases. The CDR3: CASAPQGTEAFF. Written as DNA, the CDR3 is TGTGCCAGTGCTCCACAGGGAACTGAAGCTTTCTTT.

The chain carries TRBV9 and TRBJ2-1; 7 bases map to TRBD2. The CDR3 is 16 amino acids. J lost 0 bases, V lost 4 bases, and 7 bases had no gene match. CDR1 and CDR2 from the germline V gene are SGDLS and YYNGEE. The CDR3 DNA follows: TGTGCCAGCAGCCCAAGCGGGGATTCCTCCTACAATGAGCAGTTCTTC. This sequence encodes CASSPSGDSSYNEQFF.